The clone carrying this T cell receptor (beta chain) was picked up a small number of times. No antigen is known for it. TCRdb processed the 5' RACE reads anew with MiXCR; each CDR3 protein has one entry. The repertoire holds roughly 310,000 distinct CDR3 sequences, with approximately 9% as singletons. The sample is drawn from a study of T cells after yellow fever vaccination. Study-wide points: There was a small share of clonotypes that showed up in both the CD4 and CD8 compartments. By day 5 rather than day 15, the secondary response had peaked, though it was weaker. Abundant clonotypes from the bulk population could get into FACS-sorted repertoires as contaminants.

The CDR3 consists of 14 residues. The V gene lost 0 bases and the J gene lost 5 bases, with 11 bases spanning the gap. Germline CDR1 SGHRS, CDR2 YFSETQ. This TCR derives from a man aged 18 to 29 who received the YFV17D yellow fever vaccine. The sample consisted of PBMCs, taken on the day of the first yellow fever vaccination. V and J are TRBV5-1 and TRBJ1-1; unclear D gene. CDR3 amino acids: CASSLGDVRTEAFF. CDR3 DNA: TGCGCCAGCAGCTTGGGGGATGTGCGGACTGAAGCTTTCTTT.